The 27 T cell receptor beta chains listed next were all sequenced from one sample in a study of blood T cells in healthy people across ages. Alongside a J-beta primer mix, a sample-barcoded 5' primer served in a second PCR lasting roughly 7 to 11 cycles. Each CDR3 protein gets one entry after TCRdb re-called the 5' RACE reads with MiXCR. The repertoire includes about 930,000 distinct CDR3 sequences, about 28% of them detected once, and 9.5% to 13% sits in the top ten. The data also belong to a second study, concerning T cells of mothers and their children.

Source material: blood. Source of these receptors: a woman aged 40 to 49 in good health.

This clonotype was seen only a few times. The chain uses TRBV28 and TRBJ2-7; D gene uncertain. Germline V gene data show CDR1 as MDHEN and CDR2 as SYDVKM. The length of the CDR3 is 17 residues. The V end lost 3 bases, the J end lost 1 base, and 19 bases lay between the germline ends. CDR3 DNA: TGTGCCAGCAGTTTTACCTCCGTGGCAGGTTCTTCCTACGAGCAGTACTTC. The encoded protein is CASSFTSVAGSSYEQYF.

This chain joins TRBV10-3 and TRBJ2-1; 12 nucleotides agree with TRBD2. Germline V gene data show CDR1 as ENHRY and CDR2 as SYGVKD. This CDR3 has 14 residues. The V segment lost 7 bases and the J segment 5 bases; nucleotides outside the gene matches: 3. As DNA, the CDR3 is TGTGCCATCACGCCTAGCGGGAGGGACAATGAGCAGTTCTTC. Its translation: CAITPSGRDNEQFF.

The rearrangement uses TRBV18 and TRBJ1-2, with 8 bases lining up with TRBD1. In germline, CDR1 is KGHSH, CDR2 LQKENI. V shed 6 bases, J shed 3 bases, and the junction held 12 bases outside the gene matches. This CDR3 has 16 residues. CDR3 DNA: TGTGCCAGCTCGCCGACCACGACAGGGGTTGACTATGGCTACACCTTC. It translates to CASSPTTTGVDYGYTF.

The V call is TRBV18, the J call TRBJ1-2; weak D call: TRBD1 (6 bases). V lost 0 bases, J lost 3 bases, and 14 bases lay in between. Germline V CDR1 and CDR2: KGHSH, LQKENI. The CDR3 covers 16 residues. In DNA form, the CDR3 reads TGTGCCAGCTCACCACCGTTTGGGGGCGCGTACTATGGCTACACCTTC. Residues: CASSPPFGGAYYGYTF.

The DNA for the CDR3 is TGCGCCAGCAGCTTCCAGGGGGGCGATGAGCAGTTCTTC. This sequence encodes CASSFQGGDEQFF. The rearrangement links TRBV5-1 to TRBJ2-1, with D tentatively TRBD1 (7 bases). CDR3 length: 13 residues. Germline CDR1 SGHRS, CDR2 YFSETQ. Deletions cut 2 bases from V and 8 bases from J, with 11 bases between.

This clonotype showed up many times. The chain combines TRBV12-3 or TRBV12-4 with TRBJ2-7; tentatively, D is TRBD2 (6 bases). CDR3 length: 14 amino acids. With 6 bases removed from V and 0 bases from J, the gap between germline ends came to 12 bases. CDR3 sequence: CASSPATSSYEQYF. CDR3 DNA sequence: TGTGCCAGCAGCCCAGCGACTAGCTCCTACGAGCAGTACTTC.

Turning to this clonotype: Mismatch with germline at one junction end may stem from a read error. The chain has TRBV7-9 and TRBJ2-3; D uncertain. Germline loops: CDR1 SEHNR, CDR2 FQNEAQ (reference sequence). This CDR3 contains 13 residues. Here the CDR3 DNA reads TGCGCCAGCAGCTTTGACATCACAGATACGCAGTATTTT. Translation gives CASSFDITDTQYF. The full variable domain, its missing parts supplied by reference TRBV7-9 and TRBJ2-3, is DTGVSQNPRHKITKRGQNVTFRCDPISEHNRLYWYRQTLGQGPEFLTYFQNEAQLEKSRLLSDRFSAERPKGSFSTLEIQRTEQGDSAMYLCASSFDITDTQYFGPGTRLTVL.

With regard to this clonotype: One base away lies a much larger clone, so this may be a sequencing read error. V gene TRBV7-9 combines with J gene TRBJ2-4; possible D gene TRBD1, 7 bases. TRBJ2-7 explains the end of the DNA better; the J call may be wrong. The germline V gene has CDR1 SEHNR and CDR2 FQNEAQ (reference sequence). The CDR3 covers 15 residues. Here the CDR3 reads CASSPRGLGGREQYF. The CDR3 coding sequence is TGTGCCAGCAGCCCTCGGGGGCTAGGGGGCCGCGAGCAGTACTTC.

This clonotype was counted between two and nine times. The chain employs TRBV7-2 and TRBJ1-2, with D hard to call. The CDR3 is 14 residues long. Looked up from germline, CDR1 is SGHTA and CDR2 is FQGNSA. With 2 bases removed from V and 3 bases from J, the gap between germline ends came to 10 bases. The CDR3 DNA reads TGTGCCAGCAGCTTACAAACATCTTACTATGGCTACACCTTC. It is translated as CASSLQTSYYGYTF.

Ten or more counts support this clonotype. This chain joins TRBV4-2 and TRBJ2-5; 9 bases agree with TRBD2. Germline V gene data show CDR1 as LGHNA and CDR2 as YNFKEQ. The CDR3 consists of 15 residues. The ends lost 1 base at V and 5 bases at J; junction bases unmatched: 5. CDR3 protein: CASSQGGGARETQYF. In nucleotides, the CDR3 is TGTGCCAGCAGCCAAGGCGGGGGGGCGCGGGAGACCCAGTACTTC.

The count of this clonotype is one. An end of the junction does not agree with germline; a read error may underlie this. The chain has TRBV7-2 and TRBJ2-7; TRBD2 might be the D (6 bases). The CDR3 spans 12 residues. Germline values: CDR1 SGHTA, CDR2 FQGNSA. The CDR3 DNA follows: TGTGCCGGCAGCTTAGGGAGCGGGGAGCAGTACTTC. The encoded protein is CAGSLGSGEQYF. Full variable domain (outside the CDR3, taken from reference TRBV7-2 and TRBJ2-7): GAGVSQSPSNKVTEKGKDVELRCDPISGHTALYWYRQSLGQGLEFLIYFQGNSAPDKSGLPSDRFSAERTGGSVSTLTIQRTQQEDSAVYLCAGSLGSGEQYFGPGTRLTVT.

This clonotype was seen ten or more times. The chain recombines TRBV29-1 with TRBJ1-2; tentative D call: TRBD1 (5 bases). CDR3 length: 11 amino acids. From germline, CDR1 is SQVTM and CDR2 ANQGSEA. The V end lost 6 bases, the J end lost 8 bases, and 13 bases lay between the germline ends. The CDR3 bases are TGCAGCGTCGACAGTCTCCCGGGCTACACCTTC. Translated, it gives CSVDSLPGYTF.

The chain couples TRBV7-8 to TRBJ1-2; D may be TRBD1 (5 bases). Looked up from germline, CDR1 is SGHVS and CDR2 is FQNEAQ. V was clipped by 1 base and J by 4 bases, with 13 bases between them. CDR3 size: 15 residues. This CDR3 is CASSLGGTAGYGYTF. For the CDR3, the DNA is TGTGCCAGCAGCTTAGGTGGGACGGCAGGCTATGGCTACACCTTC.

This clonotype turned up a few times. The rearrangement links TRBV20-1 to TRBJ1-2; 7 nucleotides line up with TRBD1. J gave up 3 bases and V 6 bases, and 7 bases lay outside the gene matches. The germline V gene has CDR1 DFQATT and CDR2 SNEGSKA (reference sequence). CDR3 length equals 13 residues. The CDR3 nucleotides read TGCAGTGCACCGCCAGGGGGGGACTATGGCTACACCTTC. This translates into CSAPPGGDYGYTF.

V gene TRBV28 combines with J gene TRBJ1-4; D possibly corresponds to TRBD1 (5 bases). Trimming stripped 6 bases from V and 7 bases from J, with 15 bases between. The CDR3 totals 14 residues. Per the germline V gene, CDR1 is MDHEN and CDR2 is SYDVKM. The CDR3 loop is CASSSGTRREKLFF. Here the CDR3 DNA reads TGTGCCAGCAGCTCGGGGACCCGGCGTGAAAAACTGTTTTTT.

This sequence joins TRBV13 and TRBJ2-3; 11 bases are shared with TRBD2. Unmatched junction bases numbered 17, after V lost 0 bases and J lost 0 bases. Per germline, CDR1 PRHDT and CDR2 FYEKMQ (reference sequence). This CDR3 is built from 22 residues. The CDR3 is CASSLGGLAGGSVSRSTDTQYF. CDR3 DNA: TGTGCCAGCAGCTTAGGCGGGCTAGCGGGGGGTAGTGTCTCTCGAAGCACAGATACGCAGTATTTT.

This clonotype has more than one count but fewer than ten. This chain connects TRBV29-1 to TRBJ1-1; D possibly corresponds to TRBD1 (6 bases). The CDR3 has 12 residues. Trimming removed 7 bases at V and 4 bases at J, with 13 bases between. Germline CDR1 is SQVTM and CDR2 is ANQGSEA. As DNA, the CDR3 is TGCAGCGCAGGGGCCCTCCTCACTGAAGCTTTCTTT. Translating gives CSAGALLTEAFF.

This clonotype was detected a few times. V and J are TRBV9 and TRBJ2-1; D is perhaps TRBD2 (5 bases). CDR1 is SGDLS, CDR2 YYNGEE, per germline. Trimming removed 1 base from V and 13 bases from J, with 18 bases in between. This CDR3 has 14 residues. The CDR3 region has the DNA TGTGCCAGCAGCGTACGGGATGAGCGCGAGACCCAGTTCTTC. Residues: CASSVRDERETQFF.

In this sample, this clonotype turned up many times. The J gene is TRBJ1-5, the V gene TRBV6-6; D not resolved. The CDR3 consists of 13 residues. V lost 11 bases to trimming and J lost 7 bases, with 18 bases between them. Germline assignment: CDR1 MNHNY and CDR2 SVGAGI (reference sequence). The CDR3 loop reads CAPKEVSTQPQHF. For the CDR3, the DNA is TGTGCCCCCAAGGAGGTTTCCACGCAGCCCCAGCATTTT.

The rearrangement links TRBV7-2 to TRBJ1-5; D call uncertain. The germline V gene has CDR1 SGHTA and CDR2 FQGNSA. V lost 5 bases and J 3 bases, leaving 17 bases between the germline ends. The CDR3 is made up of 16 amino acids. In DNA form, the CDR3 reads TGTGCCAGCAGCCAGAGGGCCGGGAACCTCAATCAGCCCCAGCATTTT. Translating it yields CASSQRAGNLNQPQHF.

The CDR3 is CSANRGPSNQPQHF. The CDR3 DNA is TGCAGTGCTAACCGGGGTCCCAGCAATCAGCCCCAGCATTTT. V and J are TRBV20-1 and TRBJ1-5; D gene unclear. Germline CDR1 and CDR2: DFQATT and SNEGSKA (reference sequence). The CDR3 runs to 14 residues. V lost 4 bases to trimming and J lost 1 base, with 11 bases between them.

This clonotype was seen more than once but under ten times. The V and J genes are TRBV7-3 and TRBJ2-1; the D call may be TRBD1 or TRBD2 (6 bases each). The V end was cut by 8 bases, the J end by 1 base, with 21 bases between. CDR1 is SGHTA and CDR2 is FQGTGA in the germline V gene. This CDR3 has 17 residues. The CDR3 sequence: CASCSTSGQGSYNEQFF. The DNA for the CDR3 is TGTGCCAGCTGTTCTACGAGCGGGCAGGGGTCCTACAATGAGCAGTTCTTC.

The chain carries TRBV12-3 or TRBV12-4 and TRBJ1-5; D uncertain. The CDR3 spans 13 residues. V lost 0 bases and J lost 6, with 6 bases in between. This chain's CDR3 is CASSLARVQPQHF. DNA of the CDR3: TGTGCCAGCAGTTTAGCGCGGGTTCAGCCCCAGCATTTT.

V gene TRBV10-3 combines with J gene TRBJ2-1, with D possibly TRBD1 on 8 matching bases. CDR3 length: 14 amino acids. Germline CDR1 is ENHRY and CDR2 is SYGVKD. Trimming pared 6 bases from V and 10 bases from J, leaving 19 bases between. The CDR3 DNA reads TGTGCCATCAGCGAAACAGGGGGGCGGGGGGAGCAGTTCTTC. It is translated as CAISETGGRGEQFF.

The CDR3 reads CASMWGGPGLAGKNSYEQYF. The CDR3 bases are TGTGCCAGCATGTGGGGTGGCCCGGGACTAGCGGGGAAGAACTCCTACGAGCAGTACTTC. V and J are TRBV12-3 or TRBV12-4 and TRBJ2-7; TRBD2 matches at 13 bases. V shed 7 bases, J shed 0 bases, and the junction held 18 bases outside the gene matches. This CDR3 is built from 20 residues.

This CDR3 reads CAWRGLAGELFF. The DNA of the CDR3 is TGTGCCTGGAGAGGACTGGCCGGGGAGCTGTTTTTT. The V call is TRBV30, the J call TRBJ2-2, with D possibly TRBD2 on 5 matching bases. V lost 3 bases and J 6 bases, leaving 8 bases between the germline ends. The CDR3 sequence is 12 residues long. Germline V lookup: CDR1 GTSNPN, CDR2 SVGIG (reference sequence).

To note about this clonotype: This may be a read error: a much more frequent sequence differs by one nucleotide. The CDR3 end shows no conserved phenylalanine or tryptophan, and so a read error is likely. The rearrangement uses TRBV4-1 and TRBJ1-2, with D unresolved. Trimming cost V 0 bases and J 4 bases, with 12 bases left between them. The CDR3 is 15 residues long. Germline lookup yields CDR1 MGHRA and CDR2 YSYEKL. The CDR3 is CASSQDPGPLYGYTV. The CDR3 bases are TGCGCCAGCAGCCAAGATCCGGGCCCACTCTATGGCTACACCGTC.